Listed below are T cell receptor beta chains from one sample, sequenced in a study of T-cell reconstitution after alpha-beta-depleted transplantation in children. MiXCR was run by TCRdb on the PCR reads, yielding one entry per CDR3 protein. Here the sample spans 240,000 or so distinct CDR3 sequences, approximately 12% being singletons. This material consisted of PBMCs from the stem cell graft donor, taken from the stem cell graft. Receptors originate from a human donor who donated a stem cell graft to a child with acute lymphoblastic leukemia. CDR3s include the opening cysteine and the closing phenylalanine or tryptophan. The D gene is left open where the match is weak. A row's size may be missing; if present it is once, few, many or a size class.

V: TRBV18
D: -
size: -
length: 18
J: TRBJ1-6
DNA: TGTGCCAGCTCACCACGGACAAGGGGAGATGCAAGTAATTCACCCCTCCACTTT
CDR3: CASSPRTRGDASNSPLHF

V: TRBV20-1
D: -
size: -
length: 15
J: TRBJ2-7
DNA: TGCAGTGCCCCCTTTCGGGACACCCCCCGTTACGAGCAGTACTTC
CDR3: CSAPFRDTPRYEQYF

V: TRBV29-1
D: -
size: few
length: 14
J: TRBJ2-1
DNA: TGCAGCGTTGGGAGAACCGGGCCTAAAGGGGAGCAGTTCTTC
CDR3: CSVGRTGPKGEQFF

V: TRBV28
D: TRBD1
size: many
length: 14
J: TRBJ2-7
DNA: TGTGCCAGCAGCCAGACCGACAGGGCGGACGAGCAGTACTTC
CDR3: CASSQTDRADEQYF

V: TRBV12-3/TRBV12-4
D: TRBD2
size: many
length: 17
J: TRBJ2-7
DNA: TGTGCCAGCAGTTTCGTTACCCGGACTAGGAGCTCCTACGAGCAGTACTTC
CDR3: CASSFVTRTRSSYEQYF

V: TRBV7-9
D: TRBD1
size: -
length: 16
J: TRBJ1-1
DNA: TGTGCCAGCAGCTTAGCTGACAGGGAGGGGGGCACTGAAGCTTTCTTT
CDR3: CASSLADREGGTEAFF

V: TRBV7-2
D: TRBD1
size: -
length: 15
J: TRBJ2-1
DNA: TGTGCCAGCAGGCAGGACAGGGGATACTACAATGAGCAGTTCTTC
CDR3: CASRQDRGYYNEQFF

V: TRBV6-6
D: -
size: many
length: 13
J: TRBJ2-7
DNA: TGTGCCAGCAGTCACCTAGGGGGCTACGAGCAGTACTTC
CDR3: CASSHLGGYEQYF

V: TRBV7-9
D: -
size: many
length: 12
J: TRBJ2-3
DNA: TGTGCCAGCAGCGCTAGCACAGATACGCAGTATTTT
CDR3: CASSASTDTQYF

V: TRBV20-1
D: TRBD2
size: many
length: 16
J: TRBJ2-2
DNA: TGCAGTGCTAGAGAGTTCGGACTAGCTCGCGCCGGGGAGCTGTTTTTT
CDR3: CSAREFGLARAGELFF

V: TRBV11-2
D: -
size: many
length: 14
J: TRBJ1-1
DNA: TGTGCCAGCAGCTTATGGGGGAGTGGTACTGAAGCTTTCTTT
CDR3: CASSLWGSGTEAFF

V: TRBV9
D: -
size: many
length: 14
J: TRBJ2-4
DNA: TGTGCCAGCAGCGTAGATGGTGGGTTGGACATTCAGTACTTC
CDR3: CASSVDGGLDIQYF

V: TRBV5-6
D: -
size: many
length: 12
J: TRBJ2-5
DNA: TGTGCCAGCAGCTCCGACGGGGAGACCCAGTACTTC
CDR3: CASSSDGETQYF

V: TRBV12-3/TRBV12-4
D: -
size: many
length: 14
J: TRBJ2-7
DNA: TGTGCCAGCAGCCTCTCAGGGGATGGCTACGAGCAGTACTTC
CDR3: CASSLSGDGYEQYF

V: TRBV30
D: TRBD1
size: few
length: 12
J: TRBJ1-1
DNA: TGTGCCTTAAGGGACAGTAGCTCGGAAGCTTTCTTT
CDR3: CALRDSSSEAFF

V: TRBV20-1
D: TRBD1
size: many
length: 15
J: TRBJ2-2
DNA: TGCAGTGCTAGTGAAGGACAGGGGGCAACCGGGGAGCTGTTTTTT
CDR3: CSASEGQGATGELFF

V: TRBV2
D: -
size: many
length: 13
J: TRBJ2-1
DNA: TGTGCCAGCAGTGAAATCCCCAAGGATGAGCAGTTCTTC
CDR3: CASSEIPKDEQFF

V: TRBV29-1
D: -
size: -
length: 14
J: TRBJ2-7
DNA: TGCGGCGTTGTAGGGGGTACGACCTCCTACGAGCAGTACTTC
CDR3: CGVVGGTTSYEQYF

V: TRBV19
D: -
size: many
length: 12
J: TRBJ1-1
DNA: TGTGCCAGTCGCAAGGGGCTGGGTGAAGCTTTCTTT
CDR3: CASRKGLGEAFF

V: TRBV10-3
D: TRBD1
size: many
length: 16
J: TRBJ1-1
DNA: TGTGCCATCAGCGACTCTCACGGGACAGGGAACTCTGAAGCTTTCTTT
CDR3: CAISDSHGTGNSEAFF

V: TRBV14
D: -
size: many
length: 15
J: TRBJ2-3
DNA: TGTGCCAGCAGCCAAGATCCGGGGAGTTCAGATACGCAGTATTTT
CDR3: CASSQDPGSSDTQYF

V: TRBV12-3/TRBV12-4
D: TRBD1
size: many
length: 15
J: TRBJ1-1
DNA: TGTGCCAGCAGTCATGGGACAGGGGGGAACACTGAAGCTTTCTTT
CDR3: CASSHGTGGNTEAFF

V: TRBV3-1
D: -
size: many
length: 15
J: TRBJ1-2
DNA: TGTGCCAGCAGGGGAAGGAGGGTCGATTTAGATGGCTACACCTTC
CDR3: CASRGRRVDLDGYTF

V: TRBV20-1
D: TRBD2
size: many
length: 16
J: TRBJ2-4
DNA: TGCAGTGCTAGAGATAGGCTAGCGGGAGAGACTAGCATTCAGTACTTC
CDR3: CSARDRLAGETSIQYF

V: TRBV20-1
D: -
size: many
length: 15
J: TRBJ1-4
DNA: TGCAGTGCTAGAGATTTCCGGGACGTTAATGAAAAACTGTTTTTT
CDR3: CSARDFRDVNEKLFF

V: TRBV7-9
D: -
size: many
length: 13
J: TRBJ2-7
DNA: TGTGCCAGCAGCTCTACGGGGTCCTACGAGCAGTACTTC
CDR3: CASSSTGSYEQYF

V: TRBV7-8
D: -
size: many
length: 14
J: TRBJ2-7
DNA: TGTGCCAGCAGCCCCACAGGACAGACATACGAGCAGTACTTC
CDR3: CASSPTGQTYEQYF

V: TRBV11-2
D: -
size: few
length: 17
J: TRBJ2-4
DNA: TGTGCCAGCAGCTTCGCTACGGAGCGACTAGCCAAAAACATTCAGTACTTC
CDR3: CASSFATERLAKNIQYF

V: TRBV5-1
D: -
size: many
length: 15
J: TRBJ1-2
DNA: TGCGCCAGCAGCTTGAGCGACAGCCCGAACTATGGCTACACCTTC
CDR3: CASSLSDSPNYGYTF

V: TRBV5-1
D: TRBD2
size: many
length: 16
J: TRBJ2-7
DNA: TGCGCCAGCAGCGACCGGGAGGCGTCAACCCCCTACGAGCAGTACTTC
CDR3: CASSDREASTPYEQYF

V: TRBV9
D: TRBD2
size: many
length: 14
J: TRBJ2-7
DNA: TGTGCCAGCAGCCTAGCGGGAGAAGGTCACGAGCAGTACTTC
CDR3: CASSLAGEGHEQYF

V: TRBV5-6
D: TRBD1
size: few
length: 17
J: TRBJ2-1
DNA: TGTGCCAGCAGCTCCCGCGGTAGGGGGCGAACCTACAATGAGCAGTTCTTC
CDR3: CASSSRGRGRTYNEQFF

V: TRBV6-5
D: -
size: many
length: 14
J: TRBJ2-2
DNA: TGTGCCAGCAGTTACCGGGAACGGAGCGGGGAGCTGTTTTTT
CDR3: CASSYRERSGELFF

V: TRBV7-2
D: -
size: many
length: 14
J: TRBJ2-7
DNA: TGTGCCAGCAGCTTAGACAAGAACAGGTACGAGCAGTACTTC
CDR3: CASSLDKNRYEQYF

V: TRBV7-6
D: TRBD1
size: -
length: 13
J: TRBJ2-1
DNA: TGTGCCAGCAGCCCCGGGGACAGATATGAGCAGTTCTTC
CDR3: CASSPGDRYEQFF

V: TRBV7-2
D: -
size: -
length: 13
J: TRBJ1-2
DNA: TGTGCCAGCAGCTCCCAGAAAAACTATGGCTACACCTTC
CDR3: CASSSQKNYGYTF

V: TRBV18
D: -
size: -
length: 13
J: TRBJ2-5
DNA: TGTGCCAGCTCACCACGGATGGGGGAGACCCAGTACTTC
CDR3: CASSPRMGETQYF

V: TRBV7-9
D: TRBD1
size: many
length: 16
J: TRBJ2-5
DNA: TGTGCCAGCAGCTTGGGTACCTTAGGGGGCGCGGAGACCCAGTACTTC
CDR3: CASSLGTLGGAETQYF

V: TRBV10-3
D: TRBD1
size: -
length: 14
J: TRBJ2-7
DNA: TGTGCCATCAGTGTCGGGACAGGGTCCTACGAGCAGTACTTC
CDR3: CAISVGTGSYEQYF

V: TRBV5-1
D: -
size: many
length: 14
J: TRBJ1-2
DNA: TGCGCCAGCAGCCCGGGACGGATGAACTATGGCTACACCTTC
CDR3: CASSPGRMNYGYTF

V: TRBV5-6
D: -
size: many
length: 15
J: TRBJ2-1
DNA: TGTGCCAGCAGCTTCGAGCGGATCTCCTACAATGAGCAGTTCTTC
CDR3: CASSFERISYNEQFF